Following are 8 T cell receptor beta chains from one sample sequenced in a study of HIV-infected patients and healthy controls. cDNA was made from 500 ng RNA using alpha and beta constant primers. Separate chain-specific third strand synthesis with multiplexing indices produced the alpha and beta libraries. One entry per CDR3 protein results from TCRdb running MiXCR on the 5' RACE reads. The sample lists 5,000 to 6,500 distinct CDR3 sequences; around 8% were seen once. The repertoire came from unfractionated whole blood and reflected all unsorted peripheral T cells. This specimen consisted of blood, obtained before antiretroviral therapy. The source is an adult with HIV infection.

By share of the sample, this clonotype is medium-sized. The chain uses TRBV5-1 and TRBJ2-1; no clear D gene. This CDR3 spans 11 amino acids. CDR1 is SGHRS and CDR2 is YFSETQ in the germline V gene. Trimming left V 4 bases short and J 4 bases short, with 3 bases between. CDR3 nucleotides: TGCGCCAGCAGCAATTACAATGAGCAGTTCTTC. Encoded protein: CASSNYNEQFF.

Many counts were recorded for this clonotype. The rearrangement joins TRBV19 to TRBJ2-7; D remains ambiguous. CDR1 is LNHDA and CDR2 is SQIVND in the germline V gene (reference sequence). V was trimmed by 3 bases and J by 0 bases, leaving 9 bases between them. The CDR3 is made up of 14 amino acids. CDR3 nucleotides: TGTGCCAGTAGTATCGGACGAATCTCCTACGAGCAGTACGTC. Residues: CASSIGRISYEQYV.

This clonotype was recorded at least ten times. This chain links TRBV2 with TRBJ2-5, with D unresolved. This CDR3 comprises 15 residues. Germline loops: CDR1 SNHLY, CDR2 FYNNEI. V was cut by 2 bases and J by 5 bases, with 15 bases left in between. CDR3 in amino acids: CASSESPVGRETQYF. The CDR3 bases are TGTGCCAGCAGTGAAAGCCCCGTAGGGCGGGAGACCCAGTACTTC.

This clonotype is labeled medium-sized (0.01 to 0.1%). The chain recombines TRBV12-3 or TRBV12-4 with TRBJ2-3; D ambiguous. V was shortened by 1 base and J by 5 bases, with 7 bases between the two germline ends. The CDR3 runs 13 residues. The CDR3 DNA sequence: TGTGCCAGCAGTTTAGTCATGGTAGATACGCAGTATTTT. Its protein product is CASSLVMVDTQYF.

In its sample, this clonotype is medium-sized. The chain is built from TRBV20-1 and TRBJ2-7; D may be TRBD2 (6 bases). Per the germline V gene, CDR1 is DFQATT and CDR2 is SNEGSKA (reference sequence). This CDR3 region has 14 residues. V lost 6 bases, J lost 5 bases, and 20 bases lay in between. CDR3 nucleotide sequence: TGCAGTGCCATCAACCCCCGCGGGAAGGACGAGCAGTACTTC. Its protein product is CSAINPRGKDEQYF.

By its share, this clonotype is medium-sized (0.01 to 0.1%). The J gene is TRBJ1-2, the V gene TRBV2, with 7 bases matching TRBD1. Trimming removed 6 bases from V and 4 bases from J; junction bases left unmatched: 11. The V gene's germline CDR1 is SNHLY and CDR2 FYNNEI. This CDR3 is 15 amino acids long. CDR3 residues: CASRPNPGGIYGYTF. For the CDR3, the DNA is TGTGCCAGCAGACCCAACCCAGGGGGTATCTATGGCTACACCTTC.

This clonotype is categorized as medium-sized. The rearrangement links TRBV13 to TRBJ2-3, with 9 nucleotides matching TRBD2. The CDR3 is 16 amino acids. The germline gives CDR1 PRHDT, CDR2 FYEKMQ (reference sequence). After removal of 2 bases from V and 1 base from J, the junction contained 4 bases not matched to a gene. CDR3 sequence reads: CASSLRRTSGTDTQYF. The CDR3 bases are TGTGCCAGCAGCTTAAGACGGACTAGCGGCACAGATACGCAGTATTTT.

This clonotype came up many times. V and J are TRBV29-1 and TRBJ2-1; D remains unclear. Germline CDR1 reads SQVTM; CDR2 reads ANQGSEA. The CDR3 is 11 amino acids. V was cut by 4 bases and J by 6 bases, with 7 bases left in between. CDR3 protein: CSVVESNEQFF. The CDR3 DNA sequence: TGCAGCGTTGTAGAGTCCAATGAGCAGTTCTTC.